The 19 T cell receptor beta chains in this list originate from one sample, sequenced in a study of OX40 agonist ivuxolimab in advanced cancers. Data came from immunoSEQ multiplex PCR; TCRdb stores just in-frame clones and leaves some out. The sample includes roughly 80,000 clones, roughly 91% of them seen just once. The specimen was CD4+ or CD8+ T cells sorted from blood, collected in a trial of the OX40 agonist ivuxolimab. These TCRs come from an adult with an advanced solid tumor such as melanoma, head and neck, liver or kidney cancer.

The V and J genes are TRBV5-1 and TRBJ2-3, with 7 bases that match TRBD2. V was pared by 0 bases and J by 4 bases, with 8 bases of the junction left unmatched. Per the germline V gene, CDR1 is SGHRS and CDR2 is YFSETQ. This CDR3 contains 16 residues. The CDR3 DNA is TGCGCCAGCAGCTTGGCTGGCGGGGGAAGCTCAGATACGCAGTATTTT. This sequence encodes CASSLAGGGSSDTQYF.

J is TRBJ1-2 and V is TRBV2; 8 bases match TRBD1. V was pared by 8 bases and J by 8 bases, with 7 bases of the junction left unmatched. This CDR3 is 12 amino acids long. Germline lookup yields CDR1 SNHLY and CDR2 FYNNEI. The CDR3: CASRQGAQGYTF. The CDR3 DNA is TGTGCCAGCCGTCAGGGGGCGCAGGGCTACACCTTC.

The chain combines TRBV27 with TRBJ2-1; no clear D. This CDR3 is built from 13 residues. Between the trimmed V and J ends, which lost 2 bases and 8 bases, there was a span of 10 bases. CDR1 and CDR2 (germline): MNHEY, SMNVEV (reference sequence). CDR3 in amino acids: CASSLVPAYEQFF. The CDR3 DNA reads as TGTGCCAGCAGTTTAGTTCCAGCCTATGAGCAGTTCTTC.

This clone was detected only a few times. V and J are TRBV5-1 and TRBJ1-1, with TRBD1 matching 7 bases. Germline lookup yields CDR1 SGHRS and CDR2 YFSETQ. J gave up 0 bases and V 0 bases, and 8 bases lay outside the gene matches. This CDR3 has 17 residues. The DNA for the CDR3 is TGCGCCAGCAGCTTGGCCCGGGTGGACAGGATGAACACTGAAGCTTTCTTT. Encoded protein: CASSLARVDRMNTEAFF.

The chain uses TRBV29-1 and TRBJ1-2; a weak D match, TRBD1 (5 bases). Trimming removed 5 bases from V and 3 bases from J, with 16 bases in between. Germline V gives CDR1 SQVTM, CDR2 ANQGSEA. There are 14 residues in the CDR3. CDR3 nucleotide sequence: TGCAGCGTTCTTCAGGGTGGTCAGCACTATGGCTACACCTTC. Encoded protein: CSVLQGGQHYGYTF.

CDR3 sequence: CASSEGRQDEQYF. The CDR3 region has the DNA TGTGCCAGCAGCGAGGGGAGACAGGACGAGCAGTACTTC. The V call is TRBV28, the J call TRBJ2-7; D possibly corresponds to TRBD1 (6 bases). V lost 6 bases and J 5 bases, leaving 14 bases between the germline ends. CDR3 size: 13 residues. Germline-derived CDR1 and CDR2 are MDHEN and SYDVKM.

Comments on this clone: The sample contains more than one DNA sequence encoding this CDR3. V and J are TRBV9 and TRBJ2-1, with 7 bases lining up with TRBD2. This CDR3 is built from 16 residues. Trimming cost V 0 bases and J 0 bases; bases outside gene matches: 3. CDR1 and CDR2 from the germline V gene are SGDLS and YYNGEE. The CDR3 sequence: CASSVAGGSSYNEQFF. The CDR3 DNA reads as TGTGCCAGCAGCGTAGCAGGCGGGAGCTCCTACAATGAGCAGTTCTTC.

The chain is built from TRBV5-4 and TRBJ1-2; D perhaps matches TRBD1 (6 bases). The CDR3 extends over 15 amino acids. Trimming pared 4 bases from V and 4 bases from J, leaving 17 bases between. The germline gives CDR1 SGHNT, CDR2 YYREEE (reference sequence). CDR3 sequence reads: CASSREISGAYGYTF. DNA of the CDR3: TGTGCCAGCAGCAGAGAGATTTCGGGGGCCTATGGCTACACCTTC.

This chain joins TRBV7-2 and TRBJ2-2, with TRBD2 matching over 13 bases. After removal of 5 bases from V and 6 bases from J, the junction contained 6 bases not matched to a gene. The CDR3 loop spans 16 amino acids. CDR1 is SGHTA, CDR2 FQGNSA, per germline. CDR3 sequence (DNA): TGTGCCAGCAGCCGGACTAGCGGGAGTACAGCCGGGGAGCTGTTTTTT. Residues: CASSRTSGSTAGELFF.

This chain joins TRBV5-1 and TRBJ1-6; a weak D match, TRBD1 (6 bases). The CDR3 extends over 16 amino acids. Germline V gene lookup returns CDR1 SGHRS and CDR2 YFSETQ. V was clipped by 2 bases and J by 0 bases, with 9 bases between them. This chain's CDR3 is CASSFDRSSYNSPLHF. CDR3 DNA: TGCGCCAGCAGCTTTGACAGGAGCTCCTATAATTCACCCCTCCACTTT. The full variable domain, in which reference TRBV5-1 and TRBJ1-6 provide the parts outside the CDR3, is KAGVTQTPRYLIKTRGQQVTLSCSPISGHRSVSWYQQTPGQGLQFLFEYFSETQRNKGNFPGRFSGRQFSNSRSEMNVSTLELGDSALYLCASSFDRSSYNSPLHFGNGTRLTVT.

J is TRBJ1-1 and V is TRBV7-9; the D is unclear. This CDR3 contains 16 residues. Trimming took 4 bases from V and 4 from J, leaving 19 bases between them. CDR1 is SEHNR, CDR2 FQNEAQ, per germline (reference sequence). In nucleotides, the CDR3 is TGTGCCAGCAGCTCACCAAACCCACCGGGGAGCACTGAAGCTTTCTTT. This translates into CASSSPNPPGSTEAFF.

Details on this clone: One end of the junction varies from germline; a read error may be responsible. The gene calls are TRBV29-1 and TRBJ2-2, with TRBD2 identical over 7 bases. The germline V gene has CDR1 SQVTM and CDR2 ANQGSEA. The CDR3 runs to 16 residues. The CDR3, as DNA: TGCAGCGCTGAAAGCCTAGCGGACGGAAACACCGGGGAGCTGTTTTTT. Translated: CSAESLADGNTGELFF.

This chain joins TRBV19 and TRBJ2-3; 7 bases align to TRBD1. This CDR3 has 13 amino acids. J lost 5 bases, V lost 7 bases, and 6 bases had no gene match. Germline V gene data show CDR1 as LNHDA and CDR2 as SQIVND (reference sequence). Written as DNA, the CDR3 is TGTGCCAGTACCCCTCAGGGGGAAGATACGCAGTATTTT. It specifies CASTPQGEDTQYF.

The rearrangement links TRBV5-8 to TRBJ1-1; D gene unclear. The CDR3 runs to 13 residues. Germline loops: CDR1 SGHTS, CDR2 YDEGEE. The V end lost 0 bases, the J end lost 5 bases, and 8 bases lay between the germline ends. CDR3 bases: TGTGCCAGCAGCTTGGGTTGGGGTACTGAAGCTTTCTTT. Its protein is CASSLGWGTEAFF.

The table lists this clone with a few counts. The chain links TRBV30 to TRBJ2-2; D uncertain. V shed 4 bases and J shed 1 base, with 4 bases lying between them. The CDR3 sequence is 12 residues long. The germline V gene has CDR1 GTSNPN and CDR2 SVGIG (reference sequence). The CDR3 nucleotides read TGTGCCTGGAATAAGAACACCGGGGAGCTGTTTTTT. This encodes CAWNKNTGELFF.

J is TRBJ1-5 and V is TRBV28; D gene uncertain. The CDR3 is 13 amino acids. V was shortened by 5 bases and J by 0 bases, with 5 bases between the two germline ends. CDR1 is MDHEN and CDR2 is SYDVKM in the germline V gene. CDR3 coding DNA: TGTGCCAGCAGTATCTTTAGCAATCAGCCCCAGCATTTT. Amino acid sequence: CASSIFSNQPQHF.

This chain joins TRBV28 and TRBJ1-1; 7 bases line up with TRBD1. The germline V gene has CDR1 MDHEN and CDR2 SYDVKM. V was clipped by 6 bases and J by 0 bases; unmatched bases: 7. The CDR3 covers 15 residues. CDR3 bases: TGTGCCAGCAGATTAAACAGGGGCTTGAACACTGAAGCTTTCTTT. Translating it yields CASRLNRGLNTEAFF. The full variable domain, completed using reference TRBV28 and TRBJ1-1, is DVKVTQSSRYLVKRTGEKVFLECVQDMDHENMFWYRQDPGLGLRLIYFSYDVKMKEKGDIPEGYSVSREKKERFSLILESASTNQTSMYLCASRLNRGLNTEAFFGQGTRLTVV.

This clone has only a few counts. In DNA, the CDR3 is TGCGCCAGCAGCTTGGAGGGTCTTAGACAGCCCCAGCATTTT. Amino acid sequence: CASSLEGLRQPQHF. The V call is TRBV5-1, the J call TRBJ1-5, with D unresolved. Trimming left V 0 bases short and J 7 bases short, with 11 bases between. Germline V gene lookup returns CDR1 SGHRS and CDR2 YFSETQ. The CDR3 contains 14 residues.

The chain joins TRBV6-4 to TRBJ1-5; unclear D gene. The length of the CDR3 is 13 residues. Trimming left V 5 bases short and J 3 bases short, with 8 bases between. Germline CDR1 MRHNA, CDR2 SNTAGT. CDR3 DNA sequence: TGTGCCAGCAGTCCCCAAACCAATCAGCCCCAGCATTTT. Residues: CASSPQTNQPQHF.